This record looks at one T cell receptor beta chain sequence and its context. This record comes from a study of cytomegalovirus exposure and HLA in healthy donors. Germline CDR1 SQVTM, CDR2 ANQGSEA. The CDR3 sequence is 13 residues long. The ends lost 6 bases at V and 8 bases at J; junction bases unmatched: 6. Primers: 60 Vbeta forward and 13 Jbeta reverse. The table came from immunoSEQ multiplex PCR; TCRdb's copy has only in-frame clones and leaves some out. This repertoire shows about 160,000 clones, 82% found once; its top ten account for about 0.89%. The V gene is TRBV29-1, the J gene TRBJ2-1; 11 nucleotides agree with TRBD2. The sequence was collected from a girl aged 2-10 years in good health and CMV-seropositive. Material: PBMCs. This CDR3 is CSVRTSGRDEQFF. CDR3 sequence (DNA): TGCAGCGTCCGGACTAGCGGGCGGGATGAGCAGTTCTTC.